In its sample, the clone carrying this TCR beta chain was seen a few times. Its antigen is as yet unknown. This CDR3 is built from 15 residues. Germline values: CDR1 SGHRS, CDR2 YFSETQ. V gave up 1 base and J gave up 0 bases, with 10 bases separating them. The sample belongs to a study of T-cell reconstitution after alpha-beta-depleted transplantation in children. Study-level results: Recipient T cells and thymic progenitors that survived gave rise to the high TCRbeta diversity observed at day 60 in some patients. By about two months after transplant, alpha-beta T cells reportedly arose from several hundred graft clones that had expanded. Newly generated T cells supplied most T-cell counts and diversity one year post-transplant.

Using unique molecular identifiers, the investigators prepared the TCRbeta library. TCRdb redid the calling of the PCR reads with MiXCR, one entry per CDR3 protein. The sample consists of 300,000 to 400,000 distinct CDR3 sequences, 23% of them appearing once. Sequences were derived from PBMCs, mostly from graft donor cells, sampled 180 days after TCRalphabeta/CD19-depleted stem cell transplant. The chain uses TRBV5-1 and TRBJ1-1, with D hard to call. This clonotype was obtained from a male patient aged 10-17 years who had a stem cell transplant for acute lymphoblastic leukemia, so the T cells may come from the graft donor. The CDR3 region is CASSLTGLMNTEAFF. DNA of the CDR3: TGCGCCAGCAGCTTGACTGGACTCATGAACACTGAAGCTTTCTTT.